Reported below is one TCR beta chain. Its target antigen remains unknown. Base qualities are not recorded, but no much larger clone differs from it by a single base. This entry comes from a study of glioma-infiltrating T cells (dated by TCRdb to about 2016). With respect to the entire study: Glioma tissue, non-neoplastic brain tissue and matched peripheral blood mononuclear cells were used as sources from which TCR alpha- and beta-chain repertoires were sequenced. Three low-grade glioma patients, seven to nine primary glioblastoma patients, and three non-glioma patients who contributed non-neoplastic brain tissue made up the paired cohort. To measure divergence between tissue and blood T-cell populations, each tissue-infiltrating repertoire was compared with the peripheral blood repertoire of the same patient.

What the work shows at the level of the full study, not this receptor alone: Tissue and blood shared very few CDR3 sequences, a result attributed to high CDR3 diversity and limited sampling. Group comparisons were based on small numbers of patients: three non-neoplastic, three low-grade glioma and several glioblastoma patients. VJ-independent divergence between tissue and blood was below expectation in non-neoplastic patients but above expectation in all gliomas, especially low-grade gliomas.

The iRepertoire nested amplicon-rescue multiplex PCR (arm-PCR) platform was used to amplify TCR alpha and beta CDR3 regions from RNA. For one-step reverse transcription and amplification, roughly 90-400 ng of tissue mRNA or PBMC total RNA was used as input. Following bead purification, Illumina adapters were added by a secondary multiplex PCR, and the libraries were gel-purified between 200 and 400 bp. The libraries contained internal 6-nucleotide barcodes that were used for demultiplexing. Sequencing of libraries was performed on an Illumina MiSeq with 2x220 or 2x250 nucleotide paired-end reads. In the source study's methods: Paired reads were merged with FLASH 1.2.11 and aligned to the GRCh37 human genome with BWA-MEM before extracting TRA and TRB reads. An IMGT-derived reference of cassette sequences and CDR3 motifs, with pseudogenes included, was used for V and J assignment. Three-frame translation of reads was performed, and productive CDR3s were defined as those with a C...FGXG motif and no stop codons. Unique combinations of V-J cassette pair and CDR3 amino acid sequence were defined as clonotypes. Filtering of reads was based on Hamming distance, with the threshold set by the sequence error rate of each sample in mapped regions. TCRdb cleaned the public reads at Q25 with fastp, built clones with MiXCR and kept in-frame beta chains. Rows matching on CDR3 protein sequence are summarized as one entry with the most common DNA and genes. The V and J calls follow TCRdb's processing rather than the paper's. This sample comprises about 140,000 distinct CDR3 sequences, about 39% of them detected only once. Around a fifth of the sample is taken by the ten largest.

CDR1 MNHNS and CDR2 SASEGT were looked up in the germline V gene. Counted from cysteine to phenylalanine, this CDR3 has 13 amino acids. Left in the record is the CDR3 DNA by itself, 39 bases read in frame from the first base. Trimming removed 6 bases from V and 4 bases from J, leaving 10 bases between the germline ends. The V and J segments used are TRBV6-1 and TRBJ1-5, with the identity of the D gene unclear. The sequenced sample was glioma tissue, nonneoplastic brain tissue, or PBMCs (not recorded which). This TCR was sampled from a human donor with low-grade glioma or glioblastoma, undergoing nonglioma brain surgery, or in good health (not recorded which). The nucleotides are TGTGCCAGCAGCCGTAGGAGAAATCAGCCCCAGCATTTT. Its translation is CASSRRRNQPQHF.